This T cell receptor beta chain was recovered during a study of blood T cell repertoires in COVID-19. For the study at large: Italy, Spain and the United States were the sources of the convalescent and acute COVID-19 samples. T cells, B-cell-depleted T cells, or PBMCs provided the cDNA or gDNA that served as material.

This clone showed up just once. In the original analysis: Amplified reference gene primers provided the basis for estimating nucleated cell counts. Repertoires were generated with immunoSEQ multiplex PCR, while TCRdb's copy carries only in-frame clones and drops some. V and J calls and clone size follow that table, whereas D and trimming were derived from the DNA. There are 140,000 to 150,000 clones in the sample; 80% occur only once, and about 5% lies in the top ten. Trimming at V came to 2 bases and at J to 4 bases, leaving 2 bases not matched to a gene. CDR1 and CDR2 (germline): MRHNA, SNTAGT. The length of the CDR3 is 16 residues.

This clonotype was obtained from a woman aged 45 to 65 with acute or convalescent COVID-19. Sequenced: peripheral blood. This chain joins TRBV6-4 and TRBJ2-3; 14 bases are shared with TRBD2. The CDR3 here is CASSDGTSGGPDTQYF. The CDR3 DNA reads TGTGCCAGCAGTGACGGGACTAGCGGGGGACCAGATACGCAGTATTTT.